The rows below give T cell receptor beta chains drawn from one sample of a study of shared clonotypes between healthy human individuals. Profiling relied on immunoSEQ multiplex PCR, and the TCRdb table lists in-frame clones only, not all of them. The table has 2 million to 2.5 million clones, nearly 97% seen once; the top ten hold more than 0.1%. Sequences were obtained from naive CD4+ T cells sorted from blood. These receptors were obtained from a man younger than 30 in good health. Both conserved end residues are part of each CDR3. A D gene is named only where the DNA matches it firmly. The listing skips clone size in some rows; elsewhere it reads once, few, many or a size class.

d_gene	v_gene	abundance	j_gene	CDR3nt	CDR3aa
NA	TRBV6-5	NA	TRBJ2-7	TGTGCCAGCAGTTACTCGCCCGGGGCTTCCTACGAGCAGTACTTC	CASSYSPGASYEQYF
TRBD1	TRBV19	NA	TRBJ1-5	TGTGCCAGTATTTCAGGGGGGCTCGGCAATCAGCCCCAGCATTTT	CASISGGLGNQPQHF
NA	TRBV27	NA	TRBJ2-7	TGTGCCAGCAGTGGCAGCACTTTCGGCGAGCAGTACTTC	CASSGSTFGEQYF
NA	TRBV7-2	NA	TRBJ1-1	TGTGCCAGCAGCTTATCCACAGGGAACACTGAAGCTTTCTTT	CASSLSTGNTEAFF
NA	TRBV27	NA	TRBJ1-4	TGTGCCAGCAGGCCTCCGAGGACAGAGGTCGCTAATGAAAAACTGTTTTTT	CASRPPRTEVANEKLFF
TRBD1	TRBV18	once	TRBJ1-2	TGTGCCAGCTCACAAGGGACAGGGCCCACGACAGGTGGCTACACCTTC	CASSQGTGPTTGGYTF
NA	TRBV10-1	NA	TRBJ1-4	TGCGCCAGCTCGGGACGGATTAATGAAAAACTGTTTTTT	CASSGRINEKLFF
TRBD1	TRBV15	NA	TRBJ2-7	TGTGCCACCAGCAGGGCAGGGGGCCCCATCCACGAGCAGTACTTC	CATSRAGGPIHEQYF
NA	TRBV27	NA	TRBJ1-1	TGTGCCAGCGGACTGTTGAACACTGAAGCTTTCTTT	CASGLLNTEAFF
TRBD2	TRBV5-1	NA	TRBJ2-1	TGCGCCAGCAGCCCGGGGACTAGCGGGAGAGACAATGAGCAGTTCTTC	CASSPGTSGRDNEQFF
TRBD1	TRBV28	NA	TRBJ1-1	TGTGCCAGCAGCGGAGGGACAGGGGTCACTGAAGCTTTCTTT	CASSGGTGVTEAFF
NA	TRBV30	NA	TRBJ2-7	TGTGCCTGGAGTTTCCGCGGGAAATGGCACTTC	CAWSFRGKWHF
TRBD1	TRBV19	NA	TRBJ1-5	TGTGCCAGTAGTGACAGGGACCCCAATCAGCCCCAGCATTTT	CASSDRDPNQPQHF
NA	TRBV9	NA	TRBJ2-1	TGTGCCAGCAGCGTAGCTACGATGAGCGGTCTCCACAATGAGCAGTTCTTC	CASSVATMSGLHNEQFF
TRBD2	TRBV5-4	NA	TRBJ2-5	TGTGCCAGCAGCTCGGGACTAGCGGGAGGGGAAGAGACCCAGTACTTC	CASSSGLAGGEETQYF
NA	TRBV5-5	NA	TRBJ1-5	TGTGCCAGCAGCATTGGGGGTTGGGATCAGCCCCAGCATTTT	CASSIGGWDQPQHF